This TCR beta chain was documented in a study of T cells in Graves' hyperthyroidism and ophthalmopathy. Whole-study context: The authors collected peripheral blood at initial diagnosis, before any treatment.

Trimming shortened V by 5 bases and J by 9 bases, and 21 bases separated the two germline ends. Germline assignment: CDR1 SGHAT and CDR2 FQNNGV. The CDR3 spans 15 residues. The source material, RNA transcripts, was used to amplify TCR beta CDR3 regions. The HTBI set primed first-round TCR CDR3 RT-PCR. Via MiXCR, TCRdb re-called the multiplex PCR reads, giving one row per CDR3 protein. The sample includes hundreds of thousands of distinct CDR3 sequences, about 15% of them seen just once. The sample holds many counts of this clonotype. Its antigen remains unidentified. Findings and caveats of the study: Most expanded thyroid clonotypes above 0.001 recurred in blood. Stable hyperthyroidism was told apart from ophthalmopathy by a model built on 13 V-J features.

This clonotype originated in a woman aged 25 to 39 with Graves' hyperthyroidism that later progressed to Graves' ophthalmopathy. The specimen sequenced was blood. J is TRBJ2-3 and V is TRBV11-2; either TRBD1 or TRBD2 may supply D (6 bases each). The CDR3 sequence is CASSPTGTAWGTQYF. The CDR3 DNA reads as TGTGCCAGCAGCCCAACAGGGACTGCGTGGGGGACGCAGTATTTT.